The 7 T cell receptor beta chains reported below all come from one sample, sequenced in a study of long-term antiretroviral therapy in people with HIV (dated by TCRdb to 2021 to 2024). The immunoSEQ hsTCRB v3.0 assay was used at survey level resolution for TRB variable region sequencing. The immuneACCESS repertoire file appears here via TCRdb, limited to in-frame rearrangements. These files lack a portion of the clones; in checked studies, under half of the deficit traces to unresolved V genes, and the cause of the others is not known. For this sample there are nearly 20,000 clones; about 80% appear just once. The top ten clonotypes cover about 10% of the sample. The material sequenced was unsorted PBMCs, taken 0.2 years after starting antiretroviral therapy. The receptors were sampled from a woman aged 40-49 years with HIV.

This clone was seen more than once but under ten times. V usage is TRBV10-2 and J usage is TRBJ1-2; D is undetermined. This CDR3 contains 13 residues. Germline V lookup: CDR1 WSHSY, CDR2 SAAADI. The V and J ends lost 4 bases and 4 bases respectively, with 10 bases between them. The CDR3 DNA reads TGCGCCAGCAGTGTTAGTACGGGCTATGGCTACACCTTC. Amino acids: CASSVSTGYGYTF.

The genes are TRBV7-9 and TRBJ1-6; no reliable D call. V was cut by 6 bases and J by 10 bases, with 10 bases left in between. In germline, CDR1 is SEHNR, CDR2 FQNEAQ (reference sequence). The CDR3 spans 12 residues. The chain's CDR3 is CASRTAGSPLHF. The CDR3 bases are TGTGCCAGCAGAACCGCGGGGTCACCCCTCCACTTT.

The gene calls are TRBV5-6 and TRBJ1-6; 7 nucleotides line up with TRBD1. Germline CDR1 is SGHDT and CDR2 is YYEEEE. This CDR3 has 14 amino acids. With V trimmed by 5 bases and J by 6 bases, 5 bases remained unmatched. CDR3 in DNA: TGTGCCAGCAGTCTTCAGGGGGGTAATTCACCCCTCCACTTT. This sequence encodes CASSLQGGNSPLHF.

J is TRBJ2-1 and V is TRBV27; 7 bases map to TRBD2. J gave up 9 bases and V 6 bases, and 5 bases lay outside the gene matches. Germline V lookup: CDR1 MNHEY, CDR2 SMNVEV (reference sequence). This CDR3 is 12 amino acids long. This CDR3 reads CASREREGEQFF. As DNA, the CDR3 is TGTGCCAGCAGAGAGCGGGAAGGTGAGCAGTTCTTC.

The chain uses TRBV10-3 and TRBJ1-1; D uncertain. The CDR3 is 14 residues long. The germline V gene encodes CDR1 ENHRY and CDR2 SYGVKD. Trimming stripped 4 bases from V and 0 bases from J, with 9 bases between. CDR3 in DNA: TGTGCCATCAGTGGGCAGGCCCTGAACACTGAAGCTTTCTTT. Encoded protein: CAISGQALNTEAFF.

This CDR3 reads CASSPHITSFEAFF. The CDR3 DNA sequence: TGCGCCAGCAGCCCACATATTACAAGTTTCGAAGCTTTCTTT. This chain links TRBV4-1 with TRBJ1-1; D is undetermined. Deletions cut 4 bases from V and 8 bases from J, with 17 bases between. The CDR3 is 14 amino acids. In germline, CDR1 is MGHRA, CDR2 YSYEKL.

J is TRBJ2-5 and V is TRBV6-5, with D perhaps TRBD1 (5 bases). The V end lost 4 bases, the J end lost 6 bases, and 15 bases lay between the germline ends. This CDR3 comprises 14 residues. Germline V gives CDR1 MNHEY, CDR2 SVGAGI. The CDR3 is CASSSNPGWQTQYF. The CDR3 region has the DNA TGTGCCAGCAGTTCGAACCCAGGGTGGCAGACCCAGTACTTC.